This record looks at one T cell receptor beta chain sequence and its context. One end of the junction fails to match germline, which may point to a read error. TCRdb keeps only in-frame clones here, not all; method: immunoSEQ multiplex PCR. The sample includes some 17,000 clones, roughly 76% of them seen just once. The source of the sample is a study of T cell repertoires in ileal Crohn's disease. The wider study: Per sample, roughly 470 nanograms of biopsy DNA were TCRB immunosequenced.

From germline, CDR1 is SGHVS and CDR2 FQNEAQ. CDR3 length: 16 residues. Time point defined: inflamed ileum from the surgical specimen. The source of this sequence is an adult with Crohn's disease. This chain uses TRBV7-8 with TRBJ2-7, with D unclear. Source material: ileal tissue. Here the CDR3 reads CASSPGKGTISYGQYF. CDR3 nucleotide sequence: TGTGCCAGCAGCCCAGGAAAGGGAACTATATCCTACGGGCAGTACTTC.